The 10 T cell receptor beta chains reported below all come from one sample, sequenced in a study of blood T cell repertoires in COVID-19. Assay: immunoSEQ multiplex PCR; the TCRdb copy retains only in-frame clones and omits some. The sample contains roughly 460,000 clones, roughly 90% of which appear only once. The source material was peripheral blood. All receptors come from a man younger than 30 with COVID-19, enrolled during active disease.

The rearrangement links TRBV4-2 to TRBJ2-2, with D tentatively TRBD2 (6 bases). The CDR3 is made up of 17 amino acids. V gave up 4 bases and J gave up 1 base, with 16 bases separating them. The germline CDR1 and CDR2 sequences are LGHNA and YNFKEQ. CDR3 coding DNA: TGTGCCAGCAGCCCCCTCGGGGGAGGTTTGAACACCGGGGAGCTGTTTTTT. This translates into CASSPLGGGLNTGELFF.

V gene TRBV24-1 combines with J gene TRBJ2-1, with 9 bases that match TRBD1. This CDR3 has 12 amino acids. Germline CDR1 reads KGHDR; CDR2 reads SFDVKD. After removal of 9 bases from V and 8 bases from J, the junction contained 4 bases not matched to a gene. The CDR3 nucleotides are TGTGCCACCGGGACAGGGCTCGATGAGCAGTTCTTC. It encodes CATGTGLDEQFF.

In this sample, this clone turned up once. CDR3 amino acids: CASSARGTGKPYEQYF. In DNA, the CDR3 is TGTGCCAGCAGCGCCCGCGGGACAGGCAAACCCTACGAGCAGTACTTC. The chain has TRBV9 and TRBJ2-7, with 8 positions matching TRBD1. Per the germline V gene, CDR1 is SGDLS and CDR2 is YYNGEE. CDR3 length: 16 residues. The junction had 10 bases not matched to a gene; V was cut back by 3 bases and J by 2 bases.

This chain uses TRBV5-8 with TRBJ2-5, with TRBD2 identical over 7 bases. The CDR3 is made up of 13 amino acids. Germline CDR1 reads SGHTS; CDR2 reads YDEGEE. Germline trimming cut 7 bases from V and 6 bases from J; bases unmatched to any gene: 9. The CDR3 loop reads CASPGLRIKTQYF. CDR3 bases: TGTGCCAGCCCGGGACTAAGGATCAAGACCCAGTACTTC.

A single count supports this clone. This chain uses TRBV19 with TRBJ2-1; 8 bases match TRBD2. Germline V gene lookup returns CDR1 LNHDA and CDR2 SQIVND (reference sequence). The V segment lost 0 bases and the J segment 4 bases; nucleotides outside the gene matches: 8. CDR3 length equals 17 residues. The CDR3 reads CASSIDERAGVYNEQFF. Here the CDR3 DNA reads TGTGCCAGTAGTATAGATGAGAGAGCGGGGGTTTACAATGAGCAGTTCTTC.

The chain combines TRBV7-5 with TRBJ2-7; the D call TRBD1 from the table was never checked on the DNA. TRBV7-5 constitutes a pseudogene. The CDR3 has 17 amino acids. The CDR3 nucleotides read TGTGTCAGAAGCGCCGACAGGGGAGGCGGGGGATCCTACGAGCAGTACTTC. Residues: CVRSADRGGGGSYEQYF.

Regarding this clone: Other DNA sequences from this sample encode an identical CDR3 as well. The chain has TRBV18 and TRBJ2-5, with D perhaps TRBD1 (6 bases). Trimming took 4 bases from V and 5 from J, leaving 11 bases between them. Germline CDR1 KGHSH, CDR2 LQKENI. The CDR3 runs to 13 residues. For the CDR3, the DNA is TGTGCCAGCTCACTACAGGGTAGGGAGACCCAGTACTTC. As protein: CASSLQGRETQYF.

The gene calls are TRBV10-2 and TRBJ2-3; D perhaps matches TRBD1 (6 bases). V lost 7 bases and J lost 0, with 17 bases in between. Germline assignment: CDR1 WSHSY and CDR2 SAAADI. This CDR3 contains 16 residues. This CDR3 is CASTPLGGRSTDTQYF. In DNA form, the CDR3 reads TGCGCCAGCACCCCTTTAGGGGGTCGGAGCACAGATACGCAGTATTTT.

Written as DNA, the CDR3 is TGTGCTAGTGGTTTGATCGTGGGAGGCCATCTTCTTAACACTGAAGCTTTCTTT. It specifies CASGLIVGGHLLNTEAFF. This chain uses TRBV12-5 with TRBJ1-1, with no clear D. Germline values: CDR1 LGHNT, CDR2 FRNRAP. The CDR3 is made up of 18 amino acids. V was trimmed by 2 bases and J by 2 bases, leaving 21 bases between them.

The chain couples TRBV7-9 to TRBJ2-5; 8 bases match TRBD2. The ends lost 5 bases at V and 5 bases at J; junction bases unmatched: 10. This CDR3 region has 15 residues. Per germline, CDR1 SEHNR and CDR2 FQNEAQ (reference sequence). CDR3 in amino acids: CASSSLSGKLETQYF. CDR3 nucleotides: TGTGCCAGCAGCAGCCTTAGCGGGAAGTTGGAGACCCAGTACTTC.